Listed below are T cell receptor beta chains from one sample, sequenced in a study of cytomegalovirus exposure and HLA in healthy donors. TCRdb's table, derived via immunoSEQ multiplex PCR, lists solely in-frame clones and lacks some. Here the sample spans about 250,000 clones, over 75% being singletons. Material: PBMCs. These receptors all come from a man aged 18 to 30 in good health and CMV-seropositive. Each CDR3 is given with its conserved first and last residue. The D gene is left open where the match is weak. Clone size is shown for a subset of rows, as once, few, many or a class of expanded clone.

>TRBJ2-3|NA|15|NA|TRBV4-3
CASSQMAGLTDTQYF
TGCGCCAGCAGCCAGATGGCCGGCCTCACAGATACGCAGTATTTT
>TRBJ2-3|NA|14|NA|TRBV6-5
CASSPGGSTDTQYF
TGTGCCAGCAGCCCCGGGGGTAGCACAGATACGCAGTATTTT
>TRBJ1-3|NA|16|NA|TRBV4-2
CASSQTLGVAGNTIYF
TGTGCCAGCAGCCAAACCTTGGGAGTTGCTGGAAACACCATATATTTT
>TRBJ2-1|TRBD2|15|NA|TRBV18
CASSPLSREGNEQFF
TGTGCCAGCTCACCCCTGTCCAGGGAGGGAAATGAGCAGTTCTTC
>TRBJ1-2|NA|13|NA|TRBV19
CASNSALVHGYTF
TGTGCCAGTAATAGCGCTTTGGTTCATGGCTACACCTTC
>TRBJ2-3|NA|12|once|TRBV28
CASSRITDTQYF
TGTGCCAGCAGCCGGATCACAGATACGCAGTATTTT
>TRBJ2-7|NA|13|NA|TRBV7-2
CASSLPFRSEQYF
TGTGCCAGCAGCTTGCCATTTAGGAGCGAGCAGTACTTC
>TRBJ2-7|NA|12|NA|TRBV7-2
CASSLQPNEQYF
TGTGCCAGCAGCCTGCAGCCGAACGAGCAGTACTTC
>TRBJ2-3|TRBD1|15|NA|TRBV5-1
CASSTGTGPTDTQYF
TGCGCCAGCAGCACAGGGACAGGGCCCACAGATACGCAGTATTTT
>TRBJ2-3|TRBD2|15|once|TRBV9
CASSDGLAGTDTQYF
TGTGCCAGCAGCGATGGACTAGCGGGCACAGATACGCAGTATTTT
>TRBJ1-1|NA|15|NA|TRBV6-6
CASRIGEGLSTEAFF
TGTGCCAGCAGGATAGGTGAGGGTTTGAGCACTGAAGCTTTCTTT
>TRBJ2-1|TRBD2|17|NA|TRBV29-1
CSVMIGGRAWSYNEQFF
TGCAGCGTTATGATTGGCGGGAGGGCCTGGTCCTACAATGAGCAGTTCTTC
>TRBJ2-7|NA|11|NA|TRBV28
CASSAPYEQYF
TGTGCCAGCAGTGCCCCCTACGAGCAGTACTTC
>TRBJ1-1|NA|11|NA|TRBV30
CAWGHHTEAFF
TGTGCCTGGGGCCACCACACCGAAGCTTTCTTT
>TRBJ2-1|NA|13|NA|TRBV19
CASSFGQINEQFF
TGTGCCAGTAGTTTTGGACAGATCAATGAGCAGTTCTTC
>TRBJ1-1|NA|14|NA|TRBV25-1
CASSESDRLAPPSF
TGTGCCAGCAGTGAATCCGACAGGTTAGCCCCCCCATCGTTT
>TRBJ2-3|TRBD1|15|NA|TRBV27
CASSANRGQYDTQYF
TGTGCCAGCAGTGCTAACAGGGGGCAATACGATACGCAGTATTTT